This T cell receptor beta chain was recorded in a study of T cells in Graves' hyperthyroidism and ophthalmopathy. As for the study in general: Peripheral blood was drawn at first diagnosis, prior to all treatment.

Hyperthyroidism, newly diagnosed and lasting under 2 months, affected patients aged 18 to 65. Uncontrolled infection, other autoimmune disease, pregnancy or lactation barred patients from enrollment. Overall study findings and caveats: Ophthalmopathy was identified by the model a median approximately 6.9 months ahead of onset.

A remark on this clonotype: Its antigen is undetermined.

The CDR3 spans 12 residues. Germline CDR1 reads DFQATT; CDR2 reads SNEGSKA (reference sequence). Deletions cut 7 bases from V and 13 bases from J, with 19 bases between. TCR beta CDR3 region amplification was performed from RNA transcripts. A set of HTBI primers served as the primers for a first-round RT-PCR of the TCR CDR3. MiXCR, run by TCRdb on the multiplex PCR reads, gives a single entry per CDR3 protein. The sample carries roughly 740,000 distinct CDR3 sequences, around 15% recorded once. The sequenced sample consisted of blood. V is TRBV20-1 and J is TRBJ2-2; D ambiguous. The receptor's source is a man aged 18 to 29 with Graves' hyperthyroidism. The CDR3 spells CSVSDPNGPLFF. Written as DNA, the CDR3 is TGCAGTGTTTCTGACCCCAATGGCCCGCTGTTTTTT.